This TCR beta chain was sequenced during a study of T cell repertoires in ileal Crohn's disease. Whole-study findings and limits: Every patient over 26.8% clonality showed endoscopic recurrence.

As regards this clone: Its antigen is unidentified. This specimen includes other DNA sequences encoding the same CDR3.

This CDR3 is 15 amino acids long. The V and J ends lost 1 base and 4 bases, in that order; junction bases with no gene match: 3. Germline-derived CDR1 and CDR2 are SGHTA and FQGNSA. Time point described: neoterminal ileum biopsy at postoperative endoscopy, about 6 months after surgery. Each sample's TCRB immunosequencing used roughly 500 nanograms of biopsy DNA. The table came from immunoSEQ multiplex PCR; TCRdb's copy has only in-frame clones and leaves some out. There are 13,000 or so clones in the sample; around two thirds occur only once, and about 9% lies in the top ten. The source is an adult with Crohn's disease. This chain uses TRBV7-2 with TRBJ2-1; 8 bases align to TRBD1. Sequencing was done on a sample of ileal tissue. The CDR3 here is CASSLVGQGYNEQFF. For the CDR3, the DNA is TGTGCCAGCAGCTTAGTAGGACAGGGTTACAATGAGCAGTTCTTC.